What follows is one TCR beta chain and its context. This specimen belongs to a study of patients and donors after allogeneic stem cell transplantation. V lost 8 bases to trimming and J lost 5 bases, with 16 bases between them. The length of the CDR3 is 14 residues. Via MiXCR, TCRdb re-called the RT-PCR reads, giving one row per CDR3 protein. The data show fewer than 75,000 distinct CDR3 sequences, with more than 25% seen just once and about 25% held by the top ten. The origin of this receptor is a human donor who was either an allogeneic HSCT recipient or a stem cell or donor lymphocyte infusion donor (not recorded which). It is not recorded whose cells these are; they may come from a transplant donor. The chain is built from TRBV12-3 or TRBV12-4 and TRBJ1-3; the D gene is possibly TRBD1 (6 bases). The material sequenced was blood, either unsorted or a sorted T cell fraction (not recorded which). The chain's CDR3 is CASGRQGLRNTIYF. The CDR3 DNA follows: TGTGCCAGCGGGCGCCAGGGGCTAAGAAACACCATATATTTT.